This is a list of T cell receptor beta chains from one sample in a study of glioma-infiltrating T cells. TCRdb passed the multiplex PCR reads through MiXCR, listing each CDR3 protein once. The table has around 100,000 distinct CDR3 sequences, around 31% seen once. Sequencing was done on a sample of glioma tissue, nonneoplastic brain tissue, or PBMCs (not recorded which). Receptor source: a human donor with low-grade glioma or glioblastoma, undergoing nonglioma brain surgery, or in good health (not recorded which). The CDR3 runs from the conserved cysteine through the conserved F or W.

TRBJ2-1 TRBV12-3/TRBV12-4 CAITGTENEQFF
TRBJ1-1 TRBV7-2 CASRFIGATEASF
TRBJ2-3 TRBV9 CASSVGPMTVDTQYF
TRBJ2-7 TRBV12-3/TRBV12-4 CASMWDPLEVDQYF
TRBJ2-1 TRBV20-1 CSAETGDKGDNEQFF
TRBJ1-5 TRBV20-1 CSAPMTSSQHF
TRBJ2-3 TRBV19 CASSIRGLTRDTQYF
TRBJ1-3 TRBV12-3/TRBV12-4 CASSLLWFGNTIYF
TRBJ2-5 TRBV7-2 CASSAGDRDQETQYF
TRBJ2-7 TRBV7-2 CASSPDLVGEQYF
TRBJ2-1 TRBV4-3 CAGSLAKTSGEGEQFF
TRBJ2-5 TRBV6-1 CASGQVVEETQYF
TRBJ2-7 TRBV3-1 CASSPGPYYEQYF
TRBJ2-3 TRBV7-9 CASSFTLTDTQYF
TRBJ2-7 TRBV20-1 CSAPSGGAYEQYF
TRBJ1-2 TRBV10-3 CAITGTAPLYGYTF
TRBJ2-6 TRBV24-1 CATSDGQGYSGANVLTF
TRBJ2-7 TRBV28 CASSLRYEQYF
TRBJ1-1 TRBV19 CASRSSGPEAFF
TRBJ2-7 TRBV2 CASKSLSSYEQYF
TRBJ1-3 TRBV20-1 CSAFRQNSGNTIYF
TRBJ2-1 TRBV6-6 CASSYSRQGVQFF
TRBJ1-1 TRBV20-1 CSARDVDTNTEAFF
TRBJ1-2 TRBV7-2 CASSLEGSNYGYTF
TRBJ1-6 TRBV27 CASSLRGLEGSLHF
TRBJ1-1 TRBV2 CASSEVGQGNTEAFF
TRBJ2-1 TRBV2 CASRRLAGPYNEQFF
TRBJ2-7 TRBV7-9 CASSPGEVYEQYF
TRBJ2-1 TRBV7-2 CASSIGGATYNEQFF
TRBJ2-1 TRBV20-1 CSAREPRAHNEQFF
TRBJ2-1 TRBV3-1 CASSQMASGGARKFF
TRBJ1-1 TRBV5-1 CASSYRGPNTEAFF
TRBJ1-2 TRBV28 CAGRDGANYGYTF
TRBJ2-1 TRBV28 CANRTTYEQFF
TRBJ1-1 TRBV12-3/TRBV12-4 CASSLGRNTEAFF
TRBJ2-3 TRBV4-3 CASSHRWGSGGADTQYF
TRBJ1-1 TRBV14 CASSQDWGRVNTEAFF
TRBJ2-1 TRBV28 CASGIGLAGDNEQFF
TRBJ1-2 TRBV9 CASSVAGTGTVGYTF
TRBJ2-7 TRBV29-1 CSVAGQAYEQYF
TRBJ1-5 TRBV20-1 CSARAGFNQPQHF
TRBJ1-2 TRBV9 CASSVGSDGYTF
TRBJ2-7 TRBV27 CARRTQGSITYEQYF
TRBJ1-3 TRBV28 CASRTGGPGNTIYF
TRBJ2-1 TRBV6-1 CASHQLAGGRNEQFF
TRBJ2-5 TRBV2 CASSVSATDKFF
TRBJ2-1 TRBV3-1 CASSGTGNSYNEQFF
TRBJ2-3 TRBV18 CASSPPSGGGGDTQYF